The 21 T cell receptor beta chains below all came from one sample that was sequenced in a study of PD-1 blockade in classical Hodgkin lymphoma. The time point: cycle 4 day 1 (C4D1), after less than seven weeks of nivolumab. The patients all showed relapse after autologous stem cell transplantation, while their brentuximab vedotin exposure varied. The protocol was immunoSEQ multiplex PCR, while the TCRdb copy is restricted to in-frame clones and leaves out a portion. The data hold roughly 100,000 clones, with about 77% observed a single time. The sample consisted of peripheral blood mononuclear cells (PBMCs), taken before the fourth cycle of nivolumab. All receptors come from a human donor with classical Hodgkin lymphoma.

The genes are TRBV7-2 and TRBJ1-4, with D unclear. The V end was cut by 1 base, the J end by 0 bases, with 9 bases between. The CDR3 is 16 amino acids. CDR1 and CDR2 from the germline V gene are SGHTA and FQGNSA. In DNA form, the CDR3 reads TGTGCCAGCAGCTTAGGGTTTACGGCAACTAATGAAAAACTGTTTTTT. Protein: CASSLGFTATNEKLFF. Supplemented by reference TRBV7-2 and TRBJ1-4, the full variable domain reads GAGVSQSPSNKVTEKGKDVELRCDPISGHTALYWYRQSLGQGLEFLIYFQGNSAPDKSGLPSDRFSAERTGGSVSTLTIQRTQQEDSAVYLCASSLGFTATNEKLFFGSGTQLSVL.

This rearrangement joins TRBV13 to TRBJ1-3; D is undetermined. CDR3 length: 15 amino acids. Germline CDR1 is PRHDT and CDR2 is FYEKMQ (reference sequence). V was shortened by 3 bases and J by 0 bases, with 9 bases between the two germline ends. CDR3 nucleotides: TGTGCCAGCAGCTTTCAAGCCCACTCTGGAAACACCATATATTTT. Protein sequence: CASSFQAHSGNTIYF.

The V and J genes are TRBV6-5 and TRBJ2-3; D ambiguous. Germline lookup yields CDR1 MNHEY and CDR2 SVGAGI. Trimming shortened V by 0 bases and J by 6 bases, and 13 bases separated the two germline ends. This CDR3 comprises 15 residues. The CDR3 sequence: CASSYSGSSEDTQYF. The CDR3 DNA is TGTGCCAGCAGTTACTCTGGTTCCAGTGAGGATACGCAGTATTTT.

The chain links TRBV6-5 to TRBJ2-5; possibly TRBD2 for D (6 bases). The CDR3 loop spans 12 amino acids. The V gene's germline CDR1 is MNHEY and CDR2 SVGAGI. Trimming pared 10 bases from V and 5 bases from J, leaving 14 bases between. The chain's CDR3 is CATSLAWETQYF. DNA for the CDR3: TGTGCCACCTCACTAGCCTGGGAGACCCAGTACTTC.

The rearrangement links TRBV29-1 to TRBJ1-1; 7 nucleotides agree with TRBD1. CDR3 length: 14 amino acids. Losses at the gene ends were 7 bases for V and 5 bases for J; bases not matched to a gene: 13. The germline CDR1 and CDR2 sequences are SQVTM and ANQGSEA. The chain's CDR3 is CSARTGAGTTEAFF. In DNA, the CDR3 is TGCAGCGCTCGGACAGGCGCCGGAACGACTGAAGCTTTCTTT.

The V and J genes are TRBV5-5 and TRBJ2-7, with D tentatively TRBD2 (5 bases). V was trimmed by 0 bases and J by 5 bases, leaving 12 bases between them. CDR1 is SGHKS and CDR2 is YYEKEE in the germline V gene (reference sequence). This CDR3 is built from 14 residues. The DNA for the CDR3 is TGTGCCAGCAGCTTGGATAGGTCGGGGAACGAGCAGTACTTC. Translated: CASSLDRSGNEQYF.

V is TRBV19 and J is TRBJ1-5; no clear D. This CDR3 is 15 amino acids long. The V gene's germline CDR1 is LNHDA and CDR2 SQIVND (reference sequence). With 4 bases removed from V and 3 bases from J, the gap between germline ends came to 13 bases. The CDR3 loop reads CASSRLEQLNQPQHF. CDR3 nucleotides: TGTGCCAGTAGTAGGTTGGAACAGCTCAATCAGCCCCAGCATTTT.

V and J are TRBV7-8 and TRBJ1-6; the D is unclear. CDR1 is SGHVS and CDR2 is FQNEAQ in the germline V gene. The CDR3 extends over 16 amino acids. With 2 bases removed from V and 0 bases from J, the gap between germline ends came to 8 bases. CDR3: CASSLMGSSYNSPLHF. The CDR3 DNA follows: TGTGCCAGCAGCTTAATGGGGAGCTCCTATAATTCACCCCTCCACTTT.

This chain joins TRBV5-4 and TRBJ2-5; TRBD2 matches at 9 bases. The CDR3 loop spans 16 amino acids. Per the germline V gene, CDR1 is SGHNT and CDR2 is YYREEE (reference sequence). V lost 3 bases to trimming and J lost 1 base; unmatched junction nucleotides: 7. The CDR3 bases are TGTGCCAGCAGCTCGCCCCTAGCGGGGCCCCAAGAGACCCAGTACTTC. Translated, it gives CASSSPLAGPQETQYF. The variable domain in full, with the rest retrieved from reference TRBV5-4 and TRBJ2-5, is ETGVTQSPTHLIKTRGQQVTLRCSSQSGHNTVSWYQQALGQGPQFIFQYYREEENGRGNFPPRFSGLQFPNYSSELNVNALELDDSALYLCASSSPLAGPQETQYFGPGTRLLVL.

The genes are TRBV7-3 and TRBJ2-7, with D perhaps being TRBD1 or TRBD2 (5 bases each). V lost 2 bases and J 6 bases, leaving 20 bases between the germline ends. Germline V gene lookup returns CDR1 SGHTA and CDR2 FQGTGA. The CDR3 contains 16 residues. The CDR3 reads CASSLSTGRSSSEQYF. In DNA, the CDR3 is TGTGCCAGCAGCTTATCTACGGGACGGAGTTCGTCCGAGCAGTACTTC.

This clone appeared a single time. The chain joins TRBV6-6 to TRBJ2-7; weak D call: TRBD1 (7 bases). With 6 bases removed from V and 1 base from J, the gap between germline ends came to 19 bases. Germline lookup yields CDR1 MNHNY and CDR2 SVGAGI (reference sequence). This CDR3 contains 16 residues. The CDR3 protein is CASRPLGAGGSYEQYF. CDR3 coding DNA: TGTGCCAGCAGGCCACTGGGGGCAGGGGGGTCCTACGAGCAGTACTTC.

The rearrangement links TRBV5-8 to TRBJ1-2, with D maybe TRBD1 (6 bases). V lost 0 bases and J 0 bases, leaving 15 bases between the germline ends. Germline V gene sequence: CDR1 SGHTS, CDR2 YDEGEE. The CDR3 runs 17 residues. The CDR3 here is CASSLGRRQGPNYGYTF. Here the CDR3 DNA reads TGTGCCAGCAGCTTGGGGAGGCGGCAGGGGCCTAACTATGGCTACACCTTC.

The V call is TRBV7-9, the J call TRBJ2-1, with D tentatively TRBD1 (6 bases). The ends were cut back, 2 bases at V and 7 bases at J, with 15 bases in the middle. CDR1 SEHNR and CDR2 FQNEAQ come from the germline V gene (reference sequence). CDR3 length: 15 amino acids. The CDR3 region is CASSLSTGLSNEQFF. Written as DNA, the CDR3 is TGTGCCAGCAGCTTAAGTACAGGGTTATCGAATGAGCAGTTCTTC. Combining the CDR3 with reference TRBV7-9 and TRBJ2-1 gives the whole variable domain DTGVSQNPRHKITKRGQNVTFRCDPISEHNRLYWYRQTLGQGPEFLTYFQNEAQLEKSRLLSDRFSAERPKGSFSTLEIQRTEQGDSAMYLCASSLSTGLSNEQFFGPGTRLTVL.

The chain is built from TRBV15 and TRBJ1-4; D is unresolved. CDR3 size: 13 residues. Germline CDR1 is LNHNV and CDR2 is YYDKDF (reference sequence). Trimming took off 0 bases at V and 8 bases at J, with 7 bases between the two ends. The CDR3 coding sequence is TGTGCCACCAGCAGAGACCGTAGGGAAAAACTGTTTTTT. Translating gives CATSRDRREKLFF.

The sample holds a few counts of this clone. The V call is TRBV30, the J call TRBJ1-2; D perhaps matches TRBD1 (6 bases). The CDR3 length is 10 residues. Germline V gene lookup returns CDR1 GTSNPN and CDR2 SVGIG (reference sequence). V lost 6 bases to trimming and J lost 5 bases, with 7 bases between them. CDR3 bases: TGTGCCTGCCAGGGGTATGGCTACACCTTC. Protein product: CACQGYGYTF.

The rearrangement uses TRBV6-5 and TRBJ1-2; D remains ambiguous. CDR1 MNHEY and CDR2 SVGAGI come from the germline V gene. This CDR3 has 14 residues. V shed 0 bases and J shed 4 bases, with 9 bases lying between them. This chain's CDR3 is CASSYSRGSYGYTF. The DNA of the CDR3 is TGTGCCAGCAGTTACTCCCGGGGTAGCTATGGCTACACCTTC.

This clone turned up a few times. This CDR3 is CASSRDGTSTDTQYF. The CDR3 coding sequence is TGCGCCAGCAGCAGAGACGGAACTAGCACAGATACGCAGTATTTT. This rearrangement joins TRBV5-1 to TRBJ2-3; D remains ambiguous. The CDR3 loop spans 15 amino acids. Per germline, CDR1 SGHRS and CDR2 YFSETQ. Between the trimmed V and J ends, which lost 4 bases and 0 bases, there was a span of 12 bases.

This clone has a single count. This chain connects TRBV28 to TRBJ2-1; 7 bases align to TRBD2. The CDR3 is 12 amino acids. CDR1 is MDHEN and CDR2 is SYDVKM in the germline V gene. After removal of 4 bases from V and 8 bases from J, the junction contained 2 bases not matched to a gene. CDR3 amino acids: CASSSAGDEQFF. CDR3 in DNA: TGTGCCAGCAGTTCTGCGGGGGATGAGCAGTTCTTC.

The chain is built from TRBV19 and TRBJ2-2; D gene uncertain. In germline, CDR1 is LNHDA, CDR2 SQIVND (reference sequence). The CDR3 contains 14 residues. Trimming took off 5 bases at V and 4 bases at J, with 11 bases between the two ends. The CDR3 is CASSGPAFTGELFF. The CDR3 DNA sequence: TGTGCCAGTAGTGGGCCAGCTTTCACCGGGGAGCTGTTTTTT.

V and J are TRBV7-9 and TRBJ2-1; perhaps TRBD2 as D (5 bases). The length of the CDR3 is 14 residues. In germline, CDR1 is SEHNR, CDR2 FQNEAQ (reference sequence). Deletions cut 3 bases from V and 4 bases from J, with 10 bases between. As DNA, the CDR3 is TGTGCCAGCAGCTTGGCGGGTGGGTACAATGAGCAGTTCTTC. Translation gives CASSLAGGYNEQFF.

This chain connects TRBV6-5 to TRBJ2-7, with TRBD1 matching 9 bases. V lost 7 bases and J lost 1; bases outside the gene matches: 5. The germline V gene has CDR1 MNHEY and CDR2 SVGAGI. This CDR3 has 14 amino acids. CDR3 sequence reads: CASTTGTGSYEQYF. The DNA for the CDR3 is TGTGCCAGCACAACCGGGACAGGGTCCTACGAGCAGTACTTC.